The TCR beta chain under discussion was sequenced for a study of cytomegalovirus exposure and HLA in healthy donors. Study-level findings and limits: A few chains tied to CMV proved CMV antigen-specific in vitro. Reportedly, a later analysis found an Asian-associated ancestry cluster had fewer N-insertions than the approximately 670-donor mean. Per a prior analysis, the majority of TCR beta V segments were productive roughly 90% or roughly 30% of the time. Listed as cytomegalovirus-associated were 164 TCR beta chains.

CDR1 and CDR2 from the germline V gene are SGHTA and FQGNSA. V was pared by 5 bases and J by 8 bases, with 4 bases of the junction left unmatched. The CDR3 runs to 13 residues. The table lists this clone with a count of one. Its target is unknown. This PCR relied on a set of 60 Vbeta primers and 13 Jbeta primers. Libraries were prepared by immunoSEQ multiplex PCR; TCRdb keeps only in-frame clonotypes and omits some of them. The profile covers more than 100,000 clones, with 80% appearing a single time and 1% taken by the ten largest. The source material was PBMCs. The receptor's source is a man between 40 and 49 years old in good health and CMV-seronegative. The chain joins TRBV7-2 to TRBJ2-2; 8 bases fit TRBD2. This CDR3 reads CASSLGRVGELFF. The CDR3 nucleotides read TGTGCCAGCAGCCTCGGGAGGGTGGGGGAGCTGTTTTTT.